This T cell receptor (beta chain) was recorded in a study of response to subunit inactivated influenza vaccine. TCRdb re-derived calls from the RT-PCR reads in MiXCR, one entry per CDR3 protein. The data show about 540,000 distinct CDR3 sequences, roughly 23% seen once. This clonotype showed up just a few times. The CDR3 runs 15 residues. V gave up 4 bases and J gave up 3 bases, with 10 bases separating them. CDR1 and CDR2 from the germline V gene are SEHNR and FQNEAQ (reference sequence). Separately, the same data were catalogued under a study of T cells expressing NK-cell markers. From that study: 5'RACE template switching with UMIs generated TCR beta cDNA. Dominant NKG2C+ clonotypes made up 1.0-7.0% of CD8+ T cells in six donors.

The specimen was CD4+ T cells sorted from PBMCs, collected roughly 12 days after vaccination. The chain combines TRBV7-9 with TRBJ2-6; possible D gene TRBD1, 5 bases. This TCR was recovered from a man aged 50-60 years who received an inactivated influenza vaccine. This CDR3 reads CASSSGLLGANVLTF. CDR3 DNA sequence: TGTGCCAGCAGCTCAGGGCTTCTTGGGGCCAACGTCCTGACTTTC. Supplemented by reference TRBV7-9 and TRBJ2-6, the full variable domain reads DTGVSQNPRHKITKRGQNVTFRCDPISEHNRLYWYRQTLGQGPEFLTYFQNEAQLEKSRLLSDRFSAERPKGSFSTLEIQRTEQGDSAMYLCASSSGLLGANVLTFGAGSRLTVL.